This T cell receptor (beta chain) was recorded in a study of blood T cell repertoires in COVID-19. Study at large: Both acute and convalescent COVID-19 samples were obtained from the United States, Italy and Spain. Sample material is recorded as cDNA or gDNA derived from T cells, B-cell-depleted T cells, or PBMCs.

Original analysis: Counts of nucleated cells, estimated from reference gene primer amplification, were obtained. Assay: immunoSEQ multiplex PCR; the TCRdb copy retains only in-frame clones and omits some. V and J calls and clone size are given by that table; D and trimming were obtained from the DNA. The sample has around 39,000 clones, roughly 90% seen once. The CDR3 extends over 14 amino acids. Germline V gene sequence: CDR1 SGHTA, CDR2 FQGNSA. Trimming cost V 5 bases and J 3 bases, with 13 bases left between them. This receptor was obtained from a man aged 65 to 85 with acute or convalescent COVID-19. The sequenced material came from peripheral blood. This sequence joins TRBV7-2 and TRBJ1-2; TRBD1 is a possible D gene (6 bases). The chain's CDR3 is CASSQQGLDYGYTF. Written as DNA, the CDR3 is TGTGCCAGCAGCCAACAGGGTCTGGACTATGGCTACACCTTC.